These T cell receptor beta chains were read from a single sample in a study of control samples from healthy donors and cancer patients. Profiling relied on immunoSEQ multiplex PCR, and the TCRdb table lists in-frame clones only, not all of them. The table lists about 170,000 clones, 93% of them singletons. Sequenced sample: blood. The receptors originated from a woman in her sixties in good health. Both conserved end residues are part of each CDR3.

v_call,j_call,cdr3_aa
TRBV9,TRBJ1-6,CASSVAGAPSYNSPLHF
TRBV18,TRBJ1-3,CASSTFGSGNTIYF
TRBV15,TRBJ1-4,CATSRGQGSTEKLFF
TRBV6-6,TRBJ1-2,CASSRKGAGANYGYTF
TRBV29-1,TRBJ1-4,CSASLAGTNEKLFF
TRBV5-4,TRBJ1-2,CASSSNTGIHGYTF
TRBV15,TRBJ2-7,CATSRRTGGSYEQYF
TRBV6-5,TRBJ2-7,CASSYPSDRGSYEQYF
TRBV5-1,TRBJ1-6,CASSLTGAANSPLHF
TRBV2,TRBJ1-2,CASNRQGGGYTF
TRBV27,TRBJ2-2,CASTSFPGTGELFF
TRBV27,TRBJ2-3,CASRQSGYTQYF
TRBV5-1,TRBJ2-5,CASLKEETQYF
TRBV2,TRBJ2-1,CASSRGRGQYNEQFF
TRBV7-3,TRBJ1-1,CASSLITNTEAFF
TRBV18,TRBJ2-1,CASSPGLNNEQFF
TRBV2,TRBJ2-5,CASSVDSQETQYF
TRBV7-6,TRBJ1-5,CASSHDTKDRGGNQPQHF
TRBV7-3,TRBJ1-1,CASSSELNTEAFF
TRBV5-1,TRBJ2-5,CASSLGTTGIQETQYF
TRBV11-3,TRBJ2-5,CASSSPDTGGAETQYF
TRBV19,TRBJ1-2,CASSSSGTDFYGYTF
TRBV19,TRBJ1-2,CASSTYRGYTF
TRBV6-2/TRBV6-3,TRBJ1-4,CASSYGGSGNEKLFF
TRBV5-1,TRBJ2-3,CASSPWTSGGSDTQYF
TRBV5-1,TRBJ1-1,CASSLGVRNTEAFF
TRBV18,TRBJ2-7,CASSPVEMREQYF
TRBV5-1,TRBJ2-3,CASSFAGMYTDTQYF
TRBV11-1,TRBJ1-1,CASRNRGGTEAFF
TRBV5-1,TRBJ1-5,CASSLDVGGGQPQHF
TRBV19,TRBJ1-2,CASSTRQTANYGYTF
TRBV7-2,TRBJ2-4,CASSPGSLRDIQYF
TRBV5-6,TRBJ1-5,CASSLLGGDQPQHF
TRBV18,TRBJ1-1,CASSPFKGRTEAFF
TRBV12-5,TRBJ2-4,CASGLRQAPSVQYF
TRBV19,TRBJ2-4,CASSQNSGVTLNIQYF
TRBV3-1/TRBV3-2,TRBJ1-3,CASSHQERNTIYF
TRBV5-5,TRBJ1-5,CASSPSEGRDQPQHF
TRBV24-1,TRBJ1-5,CATSGGANQPQHF
TRBV6-2/TRBV6-3,TRBJ1-1,CASSSIRTGGDTEAFF
TRBV2,TRBJ2-1,CASSEGVLSLNEQFF
TRBV7-8,TRBJ2-3,CASSSSGTDTDTQYF
TRBV7-3,TRBJ1-2,CASSFGGGSGGYTF
TRBV19,TRBJ1-5,CASSINRVYSNQPQHF
TRBV4-1,TRBJ1-4,CASRPDPTGATNEKLFF
TRBV7-3,TRBJ2-1,CASSFTGWDEQFF
TRBV24-1,TRBJ2-3,CATSDKTDTQYF
TRBV4-3,TRBJ2-7,CASSQGPGQGYEQYF
TRBV4-2,TRBJ2-5,CASSQGDTSGAPPETQYF
TRBV5-6,TRBJ1-4,CASSFLQGGEKLFF
TRBV18,TRBJ1-4,CASSPPRPNEKLFF
TRBV25-1,TRBJ2-3,CASSSSGVNADTQYF
TRBV6-5,TRBJ2-7,CASSYSRRFRDEQYF
TRBV5-1,TRBJ2-5,CASSLGDRDGETQYF
TRBV12-5,TRBJ1-2,CASGLSAGQGYTF